A single T cell receptor beta chain is shown here with its context. Its antigen is undetermined. Documented treatment: roughly ten-day PBMC culture with coronavirus spike peptide pools or control peptides (ViraFEST assay). The unexposed donor's CD4+ T cells were collected before the COVID-19 pandemic (2011-2018). Germline CDR1 reads SGHAT; CDR2 reads FQNNGV. Losses at the gene ends were 6 bases for V and 4 bases for J; bases not matched to a gene: 5. CDR3 length: 14 residues. The data stem from a study of vaccination and CD4 T cells after COVID-19. At the Johns Hopkins FTIC core, DNA taken from cultured CD4+ T cells was sequenced by way of the Oncomine TCR Beta short-read assay. Cultures of CD4+ T cells served as the source for extracting genomic DNA. MiXCR, applied by TCRdb to the PCR reads, yields one record per CDR3 protein. Of 9,100 or so distinct CDR3 sequences listed, 30% to 35% are singletons.

Material: CD4+ T cells from blood, cultured in vitro. The chain has TRBV11-2 and TRBJ2-7; TRBD2 matches at 11 bases. The receptor was isolated from a human donor in good health. The CDR3 protein is CASRKLAGVYEQYF. CDR3 coding DNA: TGTGCCAGCAGGAAACTAGCGGGAGTGTACGAGCAGTACTTC.